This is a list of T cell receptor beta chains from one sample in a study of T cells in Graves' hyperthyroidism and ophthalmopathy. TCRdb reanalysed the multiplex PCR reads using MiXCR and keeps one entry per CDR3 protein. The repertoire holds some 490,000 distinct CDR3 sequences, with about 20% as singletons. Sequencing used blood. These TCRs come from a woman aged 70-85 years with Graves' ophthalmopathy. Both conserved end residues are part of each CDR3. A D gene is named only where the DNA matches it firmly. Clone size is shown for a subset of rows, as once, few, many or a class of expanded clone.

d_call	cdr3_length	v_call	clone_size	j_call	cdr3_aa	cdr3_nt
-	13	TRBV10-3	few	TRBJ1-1	CAISVGQNTEAFF	TGTGCCATCAGTGTGGGACAGAACACTGAAGCTTTCTTT
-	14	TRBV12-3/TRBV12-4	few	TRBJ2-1	CASSLSERRNEQFF	TGTGCCAGCAGTTTATCCGAGCGGCGAAATGAGCAGTTCTTC
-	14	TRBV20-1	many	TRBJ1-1	CSARDRRLNTEAFF	TGCAGTGCTCGGGACCGACGATTGAACACTGAAGCTTTCTTT
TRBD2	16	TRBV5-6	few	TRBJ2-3	CASSLVGGTLTDTQYF	TGTGCCAGCAGCTTGGTGGGGGGGACCCTCACAGATACGCAGTATTTT
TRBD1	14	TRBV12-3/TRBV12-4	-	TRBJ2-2	CASRPGTGAGELFF	TGTGCCAGCAGACCCGGGACAGGGGCCGGGGAGCTGTTTTTT
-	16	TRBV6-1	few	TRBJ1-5	CASSAFPGALNQPQHF	TGTGCCAGCAGTGCATTCCCGGGGGCTCTCAATCAGCCCCAGCATTTT
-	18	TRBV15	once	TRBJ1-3	CATSRDWAGPNSGNTIYF	TGTGCCACCAGCAGAGATTGGGCAGGACCCAACTCTGGAAACACCATATATTTT
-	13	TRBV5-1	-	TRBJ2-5	CASSRRNEETQYF	TGCGCCAGCAGCCGACGGAACGAAGAGACCCAGTACTTC
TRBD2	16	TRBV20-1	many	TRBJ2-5	CSAPRLAGPTQETQYF	TGCAGTGCTCCCCGACTAGCGGGACCGACTCAAGAGACCCAGTACTTC
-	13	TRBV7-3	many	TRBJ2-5	CASSLNRGETQYF	TGTGCCAGCAGCCTCAACAGAGGAGAGACCCAGTACTTC
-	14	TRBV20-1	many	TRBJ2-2	CSARFGSRGGELFF	TGCAGTGCTAGGTTCGGGAGTCGTGGCGGGGAGCTGTTTTTT
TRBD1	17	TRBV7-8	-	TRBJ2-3	CASSLARVGGWTDTQYF	TGTGCCAGCAGCTTAGCGAGGGTAGGGGGCTGGACAGATACGCAGTATTTT
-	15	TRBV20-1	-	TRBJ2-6	CSARRRATGANVLTF	TGCAGTGCTAGACGGAGGGCGACTGGGGCCAACGTCCTGACTTTC
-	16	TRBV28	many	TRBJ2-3	CASTFGDSGGGGTQYF	TGTGCCAGCACCTTCGGCGATTCAGGGGGAGGGGGTACGCAGTATTTT
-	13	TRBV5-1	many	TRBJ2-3	CASSLPGEDTQYF	TGCGCCAGCAGCTTGCCCGGGGAGGATACGCAGTATTTT
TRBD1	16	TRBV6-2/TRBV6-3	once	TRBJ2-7	CASSYSGQGVTYEQYF	TGTGCCAGCAGTTACTCCGGACAGGGAGTAACCTACGAGCAGTACTTC
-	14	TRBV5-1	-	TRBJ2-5	CASSLTAVQETQYF	TGCGCCAGCAGCTTGACGGCAGTCCAAGAGACCCAGTACTTC
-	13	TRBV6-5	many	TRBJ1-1	CASSYSETIEAFF	TGTGCCAGCAGTTACTCGGAGACAATTGAAGCTTTCTTT
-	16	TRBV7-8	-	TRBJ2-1	CASSLDGSTSYNEQFF	TGTGCCAGCAGCTTAGACGGGAGCACATCCTACAATGAGCAGTTCTTC
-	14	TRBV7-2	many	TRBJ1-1	CASSLTALNTEAFF	TGTGCCAGCAGCTTAACGGCTTTGAACACTGAAGCTTTCTTT
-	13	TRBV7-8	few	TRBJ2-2	CASSRFNPGELFF	TGTGCCAGCAGCCGGTTCAACCCCGGGGAGCTGTTTTTT
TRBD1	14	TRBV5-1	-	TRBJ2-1	CASSLQDRVNEQFF	TGCGCCAGCAGCTTACAGGACAGGGTCAATGAGCAGTTCTTC
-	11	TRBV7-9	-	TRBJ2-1	CASSFIDEQFF	TGTGCCAGCAGCTTCATAGATGAGCAGTTCTTC
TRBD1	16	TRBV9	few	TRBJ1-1	CASSVGLSPGQGPTFF	TGTGCCAGCAGCGTAGGACTATCCCCGGGACAGGGTCCAACTTTCTTT
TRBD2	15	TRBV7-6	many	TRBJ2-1	CASSHSGGIYNEQFF	TGTGCCAGCAGCCACAGCGGGGGGATCTACAATGAGCAGTTCTTC
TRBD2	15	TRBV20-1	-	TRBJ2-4	CSASPGAGGWNIQYF	TGCAGTGCTAGTCCCGGAGCGGGAGGGTGGAACATTCAGTACTTC
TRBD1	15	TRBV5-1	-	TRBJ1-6	CASSLAQGAGAPLHF	TGCGCCAGCAGCTTGGCGCAGGGGGCCGGGGCACCCCTCCACTTT
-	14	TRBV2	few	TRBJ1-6	CASKGTFNNSPLHF	TGTGCCAGCAAGGGGACCTTCAATAATTCACCCCTCCACTTT
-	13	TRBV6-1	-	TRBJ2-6	CASMGVGANVLTF	TGTGCCAGCATGGGGGTTGGGGCCAACGTCCTGACTTTC
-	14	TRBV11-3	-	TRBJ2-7	CASSPYGTNYEQYF	TGTGCCAGCAGCCCCTACGGGACAAACTACGAGCAGTACTTC